This T cell receptor (beta chain) emerged from a study of shared clonotypes between healthy human individuals. Regarding this clone: The antigen is not known.

Negatively enriched CD4+ T cells were divided by CD45RA into naive and memory. The authors loaded 200 ng DNA, 30,000 to 35,000 T cell genomes, into sorted-subset replicate PCRs. Assay: immunoSEQ multiplex PCR; the TCRdb copy retains only in-frame clones and omits some. The sample has roughly 2 million clones; around 95% are singletons. Study results and caveats: Larger estimated richness was generally recorded for naive subsets relative to memory subsets. Incompleteness in sorted-subset sequencing, despite large depth, was shown by rarefaction.

This receptor was identified in a man aged 18 to 29 in good health. What was sequenced was naive CD4+ T cells sorted from blood. Subset of the sample: CD45RA+ positively selected.

CDR3 DNA sequence: TGCAGCGCCCGGGCTAGCGGGAAAAGTTGGGAGCAGTACTTC. This codes for CSARASGKSWEQYF. This chain links TRBV29-1 with TRBJ2-7, with 9 bases that match TRBD2. The CDR3 has 14 amino acids. Germline lookup yields CDR1 SQVTM and CDR2 ANQGSEA. V lost 7 bases, J lost 7 bases, and 14 bases stayed unmatched.